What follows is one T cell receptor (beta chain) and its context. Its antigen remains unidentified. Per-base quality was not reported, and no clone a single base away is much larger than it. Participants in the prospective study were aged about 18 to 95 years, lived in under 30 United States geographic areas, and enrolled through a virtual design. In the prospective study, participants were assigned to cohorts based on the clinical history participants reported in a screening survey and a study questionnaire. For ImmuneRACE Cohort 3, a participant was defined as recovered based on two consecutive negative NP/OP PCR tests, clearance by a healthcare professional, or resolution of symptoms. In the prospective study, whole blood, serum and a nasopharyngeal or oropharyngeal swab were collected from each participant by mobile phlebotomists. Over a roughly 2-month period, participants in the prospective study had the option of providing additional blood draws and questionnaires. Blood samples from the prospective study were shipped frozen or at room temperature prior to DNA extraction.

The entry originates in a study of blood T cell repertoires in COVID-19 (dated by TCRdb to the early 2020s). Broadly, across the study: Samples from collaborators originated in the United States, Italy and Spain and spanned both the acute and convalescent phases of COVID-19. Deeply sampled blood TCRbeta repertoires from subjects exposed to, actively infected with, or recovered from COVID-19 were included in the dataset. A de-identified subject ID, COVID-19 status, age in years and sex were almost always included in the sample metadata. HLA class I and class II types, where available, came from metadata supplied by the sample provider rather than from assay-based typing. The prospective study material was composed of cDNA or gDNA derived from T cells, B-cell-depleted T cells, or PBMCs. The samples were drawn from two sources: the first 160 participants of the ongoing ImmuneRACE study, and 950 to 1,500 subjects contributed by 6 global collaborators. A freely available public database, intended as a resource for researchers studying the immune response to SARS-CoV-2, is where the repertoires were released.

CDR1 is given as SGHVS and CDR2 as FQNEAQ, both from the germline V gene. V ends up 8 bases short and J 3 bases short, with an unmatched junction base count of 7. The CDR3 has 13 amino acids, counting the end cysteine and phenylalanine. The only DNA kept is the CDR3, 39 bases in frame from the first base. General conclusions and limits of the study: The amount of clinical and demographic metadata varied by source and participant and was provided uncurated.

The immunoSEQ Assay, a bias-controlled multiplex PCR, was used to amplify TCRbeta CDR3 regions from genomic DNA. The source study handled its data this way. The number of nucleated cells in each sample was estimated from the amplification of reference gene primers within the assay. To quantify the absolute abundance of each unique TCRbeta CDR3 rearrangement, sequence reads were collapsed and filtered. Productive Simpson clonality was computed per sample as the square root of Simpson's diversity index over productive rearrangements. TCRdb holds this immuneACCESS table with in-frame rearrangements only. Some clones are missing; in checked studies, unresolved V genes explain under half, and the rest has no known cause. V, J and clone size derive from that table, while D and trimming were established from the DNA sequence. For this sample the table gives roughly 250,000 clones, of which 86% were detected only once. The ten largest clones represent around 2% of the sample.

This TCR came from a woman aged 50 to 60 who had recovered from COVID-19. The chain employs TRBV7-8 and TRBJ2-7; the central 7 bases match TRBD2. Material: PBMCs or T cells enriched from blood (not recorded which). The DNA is TGTGCCAGCTCGACGGCGGGGGTCTACGAGCAGTACTTC. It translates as CASSTAGVYEQYF.